This T cell receptor beta chain was captured by sequencing in a study of blood T cell repertoires in COVID-19. At the level of the study: The origin of the acute and convalescent COVID-19 samples was the United States, Italy and Spain.

TCRdb's copy holds only in-frame clones and misses some; the assay was immunoSEQ multiplex PCR. The data hold some 120,000 clones, with 85% observed a single time. The TCR sequence derives from a man older than 75 with active or convalescent COVID-19. The specimen sequenced was peripheral blood.

Here the CDR3 DNA reads TGCGCCAGCAGCTTGGGAGCAGGGGGCGAGGGCTATGGCTACACCTTC. Translating gives CASSLGAGGEGYGYTF. The chain has TRBV5-1 and TRBJ1-2, with 8 nucleotides matching TRBD1. The CDR3 is 16 amino acids. J was trimmed by 4 bases and V by 0 bases; bases with no gene match: 8. CDR1 is SGHRS and CDR2 is YFSETQ in the germline V gene.